What follows are 32 T cell receptor beta chains derived from one specimen sequenced in a study of shared clonotypes between healthy human individuals. Profiling relied on immunoSEQ multiplex PCR, and the TCRdb table lists in-frame clones only, not all of them. The data contain around 2.1 million clones, more than 85% of them seen just once; the ten biggest clones take up around 1.7%. Only CD45RO-negative cells positively selected for CCR7 counted as naive CD8 cells, so terminally differentiated effector memory CD45RA+ cells were excluded. Sequencing input: naive CD8+ T cells from PBMCs. The source of these receptors is a man between 18 and 29 years old in good health. Some clones in this sample may be carry-over from other donors' samples.

The rearrangement joins TRBV27 to TRBJ1-3; D is undetermined. The CDR3 sequence is 14 residues long. From germline, CDR1 is MNHEY and CDR2 SMNVEV (reference sequence). Trimming took off 4 bases at V and 0 bases at J, with 7 bases between the two ends. DNA for the CDR3: TGTGCCAGCAGTTCCCGGAACTCTGGAAACACCATATATTTT. Translated: CASSSRNSGNTIYF.

J is TRBJ2-4 and V is TRBV4-1, with TRBD1 matching 7 bases. Looked up from germline, CDR1 is MGHRA and CDR2 is YSYEKL. This CDR3 spans 14 amino acids. V lost 0 bases to trimming and J lost 5 bases; unmatched junction nucleotides: 1. The CDR3 DNA follows: TGCGCCAGCAGCCAAGATACAGGGGAAAACATTCAGTACTTC. Encoded protein: CASSQDTGENIQYF.

This clone came up a few times. Other DNA sequences within the sample encode an identical CDR3. The CDR3 is CASSWQGAYNEQFF. CDR3 DNA: TGTGCCAGCAGTTGGCAGGGGGCCTACAATGAGCAGTTCTTC. The chain couples TRBV27 to TRBJ2-1; 7 positions match TRBD1. Germline CDR1 is MNHEY and CDR2 is SMNVEV (reference sequence). With V trimmed by 4 bases and J by 2 bases, 2 bases remained unmatched. The CDR3 totals 14 residues.

This chain links TRBV25-1 with TRBJ1-4; 7 nucleotides match TRBD1. This CDR3 has 14 amino acids. Germline values: CDR1 MGHDK, CDR2 SYGVNS. The J segment lost 8 bases and the V segment lost 6 bases, leaving 9 bases of the junction unmatched. The CDR3 nucleotides are TGTGCCAGCAGACCGGGACAGAGCATGGAAAAACTGTTTTTT. Amino acid sequence: CASRPGQSMEKLFF.

The gene calls are TRBV10-1 and TRBJ2-7, with D perhaps matching TRBD1 or TRBD2 (5 bases each). Germline CDR1 is WNHNN and CDR2 is SYGVQD (reference sequence). The CDR3 runs to 13 residues. Trimming took off 0 bases at V and 5 bases at J, with 8 bases between the two ends. CDR3 amino acids: CASSESGANEQYF. Here the CDR3 DNA reads TGCGCCAGCAGTGAGTCCGGGGCAAACGAGCAGTACTTC.

V is TRBV10-3 and J is TRBJ2-2; 9 bases match TRBD1. The germline V gene encodes CDR1 ENHRY and CDR2 SYGVKD. The CDR3 spans 13 residues. V lost 8 bases, J lost 7 bases, and 5 bases stayed unmatched. The CDR3 region is CAIGGQGGGELFF. CDR3 nucleotide sequence: TGTGCCATCGGGGGACAGGGCGGCGGGGAGCTGTTTTTT.

The rearrangement uses TRBV4-1 and TRBJ2-1, with D possibly being TRBD1 (7 bases). The CDR3 totals 16 residues. The ends were cut back, 6 bases at V and 6 bases at J, with 21 bases in the middle. Per germline, CDR1 MGHRA and CDR2 YSYEKL. CDR3 coding DNA: TGCGCCAGCAGACAACCAGGGGGAGGCAATCTCAATGAGCAGTTCTTC. This encodes CASRQPGGGNLNEQFF.

The V and J genes are TRBV4-2 and TRBJ1-1, with 8 bases lining up with TRBD1. CDR3 size: 15 residues. The V gene's germline CDR1 is LGHNA and CDR2 YNFKEQ. V lost 0 bases, J lost 3 bases, and 3 bases stayed unmatched. This CDR3 reads CASSQEAGGYTEAFF. The DNA for the CDR3 is TGTGCCAGCAGCCAAGAGGCAGGGGGCTACACTGAAGCTTTCTTT.

As to this clone: An end of the junction does not agree with germline; a read error may underlie this. The CDR3 nucleotides read TGTGCCAGCAGTTTATTAAGCAGGGCATCCCCCGTCTTC. Amino acid sequence: CASSLLSRASPVF. The V call is TRBV28, the J call TRBJ2-7, with D possibly being TRBD1 (5 bases). The CDR3 is 13 residues long. Germline CDR1 and CDR2: MDHEN and SYDVKM. Full variable domain (rest looked up from reference TRBV28 and TRBJ2-7): DVKVTQSSRYLVKRTGEKVFLECVQDMDHENMFWYRQDPGLGLRLIYFSYDVKMKEKGDIPEGYSVSREKKERFSLILESASTNQTSMYLCASSLLSRASPVFGPGTRLTVT.

A word on this clone: Other DNA sequences of this sample code for an identical CDR3. The V call is TRBV9, the J call TRBJ2-7; TRBD1 agrees at 10 bases. CDR1 is SGDLS, CDR2 YYNGEE, per germline. The ends lost 3 bases at V and 3 bases at J; junction bases unmatched: 3. This CDR3 is built from 14 residues. The CDR3 nucleotides read TGTGCCAGCAGCGGAGGACAGGGGGGCTACGAGCAGTACTTC. Residues: CASSGGQGGYEQYF.

The chain has TRBV5-1 and TRBJ2-7, with TRBD1 matching over 9 bases. Germline CDR1 and CDR2: SGHRS and YFSETQ. With 5 bases clipped from V and 5 bases from J, the junction kept 8 bases outside the gene matches. This CDR3 contains 14 residues. The CDR3 sequence: CASRPDRGFHEQYF. CDR3 nucleotides: TGCGCCAGCAGGCCGGACAGGGGTTTCCACGAGCAGTACTTC.

The V and J genes are TRBV27 and TRBJ2-7; D might be TRBD1 or TRBD2, each matching 5 bases. The CDR3 is made up of 13 amino acids. The germline gives CDR1 MNHEY, CDR2 SMNVEV (reference sequence). Trimming removed 6 bases from V and 12 bases from J, with 21 bases in between. CDR3 amino acids: CASSPGTGSGRYF. In DNA, the CDR3 is TGTGCCAGCAGCCCCGGGACCGGGTCAGGTCGGTACTTC.

The V gene is TRBV7-2, the J gene TRBJ2-6, with D tentatively TRBD1 (6 bases). The germline CDR1 and CDR2 sequences are SGHTA and FQGNSA. The V and J ends lost 5 bases and 2 bases respectively, with 10 bases between them. This CDR3 spans 15 amino acids. The CDR3 DNA reads TGTGCCAGCAGCAACAGGGTAACTGGGGCCAACGTCCTGACTTTC. This translates into CASSNRVTGANVLTF. The full variable domain, with the rest looked up from reference TRBV7-2 and TRBJ2-6, is GAGVSQSPSNKVTEKGKDVELRCDPISGHTALYWYRQSLGQGLEFLIYFQGNSAPDKSGLPSDRFSAERTGGSVSTLTIQRTQQEDSAVYLCASSNRVTGANVLTFGAGSRLTVL.

The count of this clone is one. The chain carries TRBV28 and TRBJ1-6, with D perhaps matching TRBD1 (6 bases). The CDR3 consists of 17 residues. Germline V gives CDR1 MDHEN, CDR2 SYDVKM. Trimming took 6 bases from V and 9 from J, leaving 24 bases between them. DNA for the CDR3: TGTGCCAGCAGCCCCCCCATAGCAGGGGAGTGGGTTTCACCCCTCCACTTT. Protein: CASSPPIAGEWVSPLHF.

This sequence joins TRBV7-9 and TRBJ2-7; tentatively, D is TRBD1 or TRBD2 (5 bases each). Germline CDR1 SEHNR, CDR2 FQNEAQ (reference sequence). There are 12 residues in the CDR3. Trimming removed 6 bases from V and 7 bases from J, with 13 bases in between. The CDR3 DNA follows: TGTGCCAGCAGTGACGGGGCATCGGAGCAGTACTTC. It yields the protein CASSDGASEQYF. The whole variable domain, filled in from reference TRBV7-9 and TRBJ2-7, reads DTGVSQNPRHKITKRGQNVTFRCDPISEHNRLYWYRQTLGQGPEFLTYFQNEAQLEKSRLLSDRFSAERPKGSFSTLEIQRTEQGDSAMYLCASSDGASEQYFGPGTRLTVT.

The chain joins TRBV11-2 to TRBJ1-1, with D possibly TRBD1 on 6 matching bases. This CDR3 is built from 14 residues. The V and J ends lost 1 base and 7 bases respectively, with 13 bases between them. Germline assignment: CDR1 SGHAT and CDR2 FQNNGV. The CDR3 region is CASSLVIGGNEAFF. For the CDR3, the DNA is TGTGCCAGCAGCTTAGTCATAGGGGGGAATGAAGCTTTCTTT.

Turning to this clone: The sample contains more than one DNA sequence encoding this CDR3. The chain links TRBV7-9 to TRBJ2-7; a possible D gene is TRBD2 (5 bases). Between the trimmed V and J ends, which lost 5 bases and 3 bases, there was a span of 11 bases. CDR1 and CDR2 from the germline V gene are SEHNR and FQNEAQ (reference sequence). The CDR3 length is 13 residues. This CDR3 reads CASSPRVSYEQYF. Here the CDR3 DNA reads TGTGCCAGCAGCCCGCGGGTCAGCTACGAGCAGTACTTC.

The sample holds one count of this clone. The V gene is TRBV7-8, the J gene TRBJ2-7; D is unclear. V lost 1 base and J 3 bases, leaving 13 bases between the germline ends. CDR3 length: 15 residues. Looked up from germline, CDR1 is SGHVS and CDR2 is FQNEAQ. In DNA form, the CDR3 reads TGTGCCAGCAGCTTAGTCGAACGGCATATCTACGAGCAGTACTTC. Its translation: CASSLVERHIYEQYF.

The gene calls are TRBV18 and TRBJ1-5; D possibly corresponds to TRBD1 (5 bases). The germline gives CDR1 KGHSH, CDR2 LQKENI. The V end was cut by 4 bases, the J end by 6 bases, with 10 bases between. CDR3 length: 13 residues. The CDR3 DNA is TGTGCCAGCTCACGCGACGGGGGTCAGCCCCAGCATTTT. Residues: CASSRDGGQPQHF.

Here the CDR3 reads CASLGGLAGQENEQFF. The CDR3 region has the DNA TGTGCCAGCTTGGGGGGACTAGCGGGTCAAGAGAATGAGCAGTTCTTC. This chain connects TRBV7-9 to TRBJ2-1; 12 bases agree with TRBD2. The CDR3 covers 16 residues. J lost 7 bases, V lost 8 bases, and 12 bases had no gene match. Germline V gene data show CDR1 as SEHNR and CDR2 as FQNEAQ (reference sequence).

The gene calls are TRBV19 and TRBJ2-7; no clear D. Germline assignment: CDR1 LNHDA and CDR2 SQIVND (reference sequence). With 4 bases removed from V and 0 bases from J, the gap between germline ends came to 10 bases. This CDR3 is 14 amino acids long. The DNA of the CDR3 is TGTGCCAGTAGTACTTACTGGGGCTCCTACGAGCAGTACTTC. This gives the protein CASSTYWGSYEQYF.

This clone was seen a single time. V and J are TRBV5-1 and TRBJ1-2; D is possibly TRBD1 (6 bases). V lost 4 bases and J 4 bases, leaving 11 bases between the germline ends. The CDR3 spans 13 residues. In germline, CDR1 is SGHRS, CDR2 YFSETQ. Written as DNA, the CDR3 is TGCGCCAGCAGCCCCGACAGGTCCTATGGCTACACCTTC. The encoded protein is CASSPDRSYGYTF.

This chain joins TRBV10-3 and TRBJ1-5; a weak D match, TRBD1 (5 bases). This CDR3 comprises 14 residues. V was shortened by 5 bases and J by 6 bases, with 14 bases between the two germline ends. Germline CDR1 reads ENHRY; CDR2 reads SYGVKD. Written as DNA, the CDR3 is TGTGCCATCAGTTCCGGGGGATCAAGTCAGCCCCAGCATTTT. It codes for CAISSGGSSQPQHF.

The gene calls are TRBV5-1 and TRBJ2-7, with D maybe TRBD1 (6 bases). This CDR3 contains 16 residues. Germline CDR1 SGHRS, CDR2 YFSETQ. Trimming left V 0 bases short and J 1 base short, with 14 bases between. The CDR3 loop is CASSLENRDTSYEQYF. CDR3 sequence (DNA): TGCGCCAGCAGCTTGGAAAACCGGGACACGTCCTACGAGCAGTACTTC.

Details on this clone: Other DNA sequences in this sample translate to the same CDR3. The chain combines TRBV11-3 with TRBJ2-3, with 8 bases identical to TRBD2. The germline CDR1 and CDR2 sequences are SGHNT and YENEEA. The CDR3 covers 13 residues. Losses at the gene ends were 8 bases for V and 2 bases for J; bases not matched to a gene: 3. In DNA, the CDR3 is TGTGCCAGCTCCGGGAGGGACACAGATACGCAGTATTTT. Protein sequence: CASSGRDTDTQYF.

This sequence joins TRBV9 and TRBJ1-2; D perhaps matches TRBD1 (5 bases). The germline CDR1 and CDR2 sequences are SGDLS and YYNGEE. V dropped 4 bases and J dropped 3 bases, with 13 bases sitting between them. The CDR3 is 14 residues long. DNA of the CDR3: TGTGCCAGCAGCCCGACCGGGACGGACTATGGCTACACCTTC. This encodes CASSPTGTDYGYTF.

The chain employs TRBV4-1 and TRBJ1-5; D is perhaps TRBD1 (6 bases). The CDR3 length is 17 residues. Germline V gene sequence: CDR1 MGHRA, CDR2 YSYEKL. The V gene lost 3 bases and the J gene lost 1 base, with 16 bases spanning the gap. CDR3 sequence (DNA): TGCGCCAGCAGCCAGGGTACAGGGTCTGTAAGCAATCAGCCCCAGCATTTT. Its protein product is CASSQGTGSVSNQPQHF.

This chain connects TRBV11-3 to TRBJ2-2; D gene uncertain. Germline lookup yields CDR1 SGHNT and CDR2 YENEEA. The V end was cut by 5 bases, the J end by 2 bases, with 9 bases between. This CDR3 comprises 14 residues. The CDR3 region is CASSTLTNTGELFF. The CDR3, as DNA: TGTGCCAGCAGCACCCTGACAAACACCGGGGAGCTGTTTTTT.

The chain links TRBV14 to TRBJ2-1; D tentatively fits TRBD1 or TRBD2 (5 bases each). V was trimmed by 0 bases and J by 5 bases, leaving 17 bases between them. The germline V gene encodes CDR1 SGHDN and CDR2 FVKESK. This CDR3 region has 17 residues. CDR3 nucleotide sequence: TGTGCCAGCAGCCAAGATAAATCCAGGGTGGGAGACAATGAGCAGTTCTTC. Its protein is CASSQDKSRVGDNEQFF.

V and J are TRBV6-5 and TRBJ1-1; D perhaps matches TRBD1 (5 bases). The germline V gene encodes CDR1 MNHEY and CDR2 SVGAGI. The V gene lost 1 base and the J gene lost 5 bases, with 11 bases spanning the gap. This CDR3 has 14 residues. CDR3 loop: CASSYLVGVTEAFF. CDR3 in DNA: TGTGCCAGCAGTTACTTGGTAGGGGTGACTGAAGCTTTCTTT.

V usage is TRBV28 and J usage is TRBJ2-1, with 11 nucleotides matching TRBD2. Losses at the gene ends were 5 bases for V and 4 bases for J; bases not matched to a gene: 4. CDR1 and CDR2 (germline): MDHEN, SYDVKM. The CDR3 loop spans 15 amino acids. This CDR3 reads CASSVGLADYNEQFF. The CDR3 DNA is TGTGCCAGCAGTGTGGGACTAGCGGATTACAATGAGCAGTTCTTC.

The chain links TRBV9 to TRBJ2-2; 8 positions match TRBD2. The CDR3 extends over 19 amino acids. Germline CDR1 is SGDLS and CDR2 is YYNGEE. After removal of 2 bases from V and 0 bases from J, the junction contained 12 bases not matched to a gene. CDR3 amino acids: CASSVPGGVAGSNTGELFF. CDR3 DNA sequence: TGTGCCAGCAGCGTCCCGGGCGGGGTAGCGGGATCGAACACCGGGGAGCTGTTTTTT.